This T cell receptor beta chain appears in the sequencing data of a study of regulatory T cells in long-lasting Graves disease. To make TCR beta libraries, researchers used iRepertoire HTBI primers and Arm-PCR of CDR3 regions. In TCRdb, the multiplex PCR reads were re-called with MiXCR into one record per CDR3 protein. The sample has roughly 440,000 distinct CDR3 sequences; around 15% are singletons. Germline V gene lookup returns CDR1 MNHEY and CDR2 SVGAGI. This CDR3 has 15 amino acids. The ends were cut back, 2 bases at V and 0 bases at J, with 8 bases in the middle. Study-level results: Newly diagnosed Graves' patients exceeded persistent ones in TCR diversity.

This clonotype was seen many times. What it binds is unknown. Time point in this sample: newly diagnosed GD, antithyroid drugs for less than 3 months. Scientists built the TCR library using RNA that was extracted from PBMCs. This sample also appeared in a second study, on T cells in Graves' hyperthyroidism and ophthalmopathy.

Sequenced material: peripheral blood mononuclear cells (PBMCs), taken at new diagnosis, from a patient treated with antithyroid drugs. The clonotype originates from a young woman with Graves disease. This chain links TRBV6-5 with TRBJ2-1; the D is unclear. The CDR3 here is CASSYAPNSYNEQFF. The CDR3 nucleotides are TGTGCCAGCAGTTACGCCCCCAACTCCTACAATGAGCAGTTCTTC.